One and the same sample provided the 6 T cell receptor beta chains below, sequenced in a study of T-cell memory formation after mild COVID-19. Each CDR3 protein gets one entry after TCRdb re-called the 5' RACE reads with MiXCR. The sample has about 350,000 distinct CDR3 sequences, around 28% seen once; the top ten hold roughly 14%. The specimen sequenced was PBMCs or a T cell subset sorted from them (not recorded which). Source of these receptors: an adult woman who had mild COVID-19 (a few samples of this study predate the infection). Cell type and time point are not known.

The V gene is TRBV15, the J gene TRBJ2-5, with 9 bases lining up with TRBD1. CDR1 is LNHNV and CDR2 is YYDKDF in the germline V gene (reference sequence). CDR3 length: 15 amino acids. Losses at the gene ends were 1 base for V and 4 bases for J; bases not matched to a gene: 4. The CDR3 reads CATSRGQGVAETQYF. For the CDR3, the DNA is TGTGCCACCAGCAGAGGACAGGGGGTCGCAGAGACCCAGTACTTC.

This clonotype was seen more than once but under ten times. The chain employs TRBV30 and TRBJ1-2; TRBD1 is a possible D gene (5 bases). The CDR3 runs 15 residues. Trimming stripped 4 bases from V and 7 bases from J, with 22 bases between. Germline V gene lookup returns CDR1 GTSNPN and CDR2 SVGIG (reference sequence). CDR3: CAWNRKGGALIGYTF. The CDR3 nucleotides read TGTGCCTGGAACCGTAAGGGAGGGGCATTGATTGGCTACACCTTC.

There are a few counts of this clonotype. The genes are TRBV28 and TRBJ1-2, with D uncertain. The CDR3 is 12 amino acids. Germline CDR1 is MDHEN and CDR2 is SYDVKM. V shed 2 bases and J shed 8 bases, with 9 bases lying between them. CDR3: CASSLPARGYTF. DNA for the CDR3: TGTGCCAGCAGTTTACCAGCAAGGGGCTACACCTTC.

This chain connects TRBV4-1 to TRBJ1-3; D ambiguous. The CDR3 extends over 16 amino acids. The V end lost 0 bases, the J end lost 0 bases, and 9 bases lay between the germline ends. Germline loops: CDR1 MGHRA, CDR2 YSYEKL. In DNA form, the CDR3 reads TGCGCCAGCAGCCAAGAAGTCACGGTCTCTGGAAACACCATATATTTT. It translates to CASSQEVTVSGNTIYF.

At least ten counts were recorded for this clonotype. The chain couples TRBV12-3 or TRBV12-4 to TRBJ2-3; the match to TRBD2 covers 10 bases. V gave up 5 bases and J gave up 6 bases; unmatched junction bases: 14. This CDR3 region has 17 residues. The CDR3 here is CASSLTGAGGPGDTQYF. The CDR3 bases are TGTGCCAGCAGTCTCACCGGAGCGGGAGGGCCCGGGGATACGCAGTATTTT.

The chain recombines TRBV9 with TRBJ2-1; TRBD2 aligns across 11 bases. Looked up from germline, CDR1 is SGDLS and CDR2 is YYNGEE. With 6 bases clipped from V and 4 bases from J, the junction kept 6 bases outside the gene matches. This CDR3 is built from 15 residues. The CDR3 is CASNPLAGAYNEQFF. CDR3 DNA: TGTGCCAGCAACCCACTAGCGGGAGCTTACAATGAGCAGTTCTTC.